This is a list of T cell receptor beta chains from one sample in a study of blood T cell repertoires in COVID-19. The method was immunoSEQ multiplex PCR; TCRdb's version includes in-frame clones alone and lacks a portion of them. This repertoire shows about 120,000 clones, about 89% found once; its top ten account for approximately 19%. The sequencing sample was made of peripheral blood. These receptors were obtained from a human donor with acute or convalescent COVID-19. The donor label of this sample is uncertain. Each CDR3 is given with its conserved first and last residue. Each record gives: J gene, CDR3 length, clone size, V gene, D gene, CDR3 protein, CDR3 DNA. A D gene is named only where the DNA matches it firmly. Only some rows state a clone size, as once, few, many or a class for expanded clones.

j_gene: TRBJ1-1
len: 13
abundance: .
v_gene: TRBV29-1
d_gene: .
CDR3aa: CSVQKGGETEAFF
CDR3nt: TGCAGCGTTCAGAAAGGAGGTGAGACTGAAGCTTTCTTT

j_gene: TRBJ1-6
len: 15
abundance: .
v_gene: TRBV2
d_gene: .
CDR3aa: CASSAQGWGNSPLHF
CDR3nt: TGTGCCAGCAGTGCACAGGGATGGGGTAATTCACCCCTCCACTTT

j_gene: TRBJ2-1
len: 22
abundance: .
v_gene: TRBV19
d_gene: .
CDR3aa: CASSIGARTPGSLTISYNEQFF
CDR3nt: TGTGCCAGTAGTATAGGTGCGAGGACTCCTGGAAGCCTAACCATCTCCTACAATGAGCAGTTCTTC

j_gene: TRBJ1-1
len: 15
abundance: few
v_gene: TRBV5-5
d_gene: TRBD1
CDR3aa: CASSLFGDRYTEAFF
CDR3nt: TGTGCCAGCAGCTTATTTGGGGACAGGTACACTGAAGCTTTCTTT

j_gene: TRBJ2-3
len: 16
abundance: .
v_gene: TRBV30
d_gene: TRBD2
CDR3aa: CAWSGLAGLVTDTQYF
CDR3nt: TGTGCCTGGAGTGGGTTAGCGGGGTTAGTCACAGATACGCAGTATTTT

j_gene: TRBJ2-3
len: 15
abundance: .
v_gene: TRBV4-3
d_gene: TRBD2
CDR3aa: CASSHRGVGTDTQYF
CDR3nt: TGCGCCAGCAGCCACCGGGGGGTGGGCACAGATACGCAGTATTTT

j_gene: TRBJ2-5
len: 17
abundance: .
v_gene: TRBV9
d_gene: TRBD2
CDR3aa: CASAPLAGPWWGETQYF
CDR3nt: TGTGCCAGCGCCCCTCTAGCGGGCCCCTGGTGGGGAGAGACCCAGTACTTC

j_gene: TRBJ1-2
len: 14
abundance: .
v_gene: TRBV28
d_gene: TRBD1
CDR3aa: CASSLVGGGYGYTF
CDR3nt: TGTGCCAGCAGTTTGGTAGGGGGCGGGTATGGCTACACCTTC

j_gene: TRBJ2-2
len: 16
abundance: .
v_gene: TRBV10-3
d_gene: .
CDR3aa: CAISESQGLNTGELFF
CDR3nt: TGTGCCATCAGTGAGTCGCAGGGGTTGAACACCGGGGAGCTGTTTTTT

j_gene: TRBJ2-1
len: 13
abundance: .
v_gene: TRBV7-6
d_gene: TRBD2
CDR3aa: CASSPQRGSEQFF
CDR3nt: TGTGCCAGCAGCCCCCAGCGGGGCAGTGAGCAGTTCTTC

j_gene: TRBJ2-2
len: 15
abundance: .
v_gene: TRBV5-4
d_gene: TRBD2
CDR3aa: CASSPLAGATGELFF
CDR3nt: TGTGCCAGCAGCCCATTAGCGGGTGCGACCGGGGAGCTGTTTTTT

j_gene: TRBJ1-4
len: 15
abundance: few
v_gene: TRBV24-1
d_gene: .
CDR3aa: CATRRYRTWTEKLFF
CDR3nt: TGTGCCACCAGGCGGTACAGGACCTGGACCGAAAAACTGTTTTTT